This entry concerns a single T cell receptor (beta chain). These data are taken from a study of OX40 agonist ivuxolimab in advanced cancers. Sequencing was performed with immunoSEQ multiplex PCR; in TCRdb, only in-frame clones are kept and a portion is missing. The repertoire holds roughly 26,000 clones, with 76% as singletons. The J segment lost 5 bases and the V segment lost 7 bases, leaving 15 bases of the junction unmatched. Germline V gene data show CDR1 as SEHNR and CDR2 as FQNEAQ (reference sequence). The CDR3 has 18 residues. This specimen consisted of CD4+ or CD8+ T cells sorted from blood, obtained in a trial of the OX40 agonist ivuxolimab. The chain combines TRBV7-9 with TRBJ2-2; 11 positions agree with TRBD2. This TCR came from an adult with an advanced solid tumor such as melanoma, head and neck, liver or kidney cancer. The CDR3 nucleotides read TGTGCCAGCATCTCCTGGACCTCTAGCGGGGGGTTGACCGGGGAGCTGTTTTTT. Translation gives CASISWTSSGGLTGELFF.